These T cell receptor beta chains were read from a single sample in a study of OX40 agonist ivuxolimab in advanced cancers. Assay used: immunoSEQ multiplex PCR; TCRdb lists only in-frame clones, some missing. The data show 65,000 to 80,000 clones, roughly four fifths seen once. The sequences come from CD4+ or CD8+ T cells sorted from blood, collected in a trial of the OX40 agonist ivuxolimab. The receptors come from an adult with an advanced solid tumor such as melanoma, head and neck, liver or kidney cancer. Each CDR3 is given with its conserved first and last residue. Each record gives: D gene, J gene, clone size, V gene, CDR3 length, CDR3 DNA, CDR3 protein. A D gene is named only where the DNA matches it firmly. Size tells how often a clone was seen (once, few, many) or the class of an expanded clone, and some rows leave it out.

>.|TRBJ2-5|once|TRBV27|16
TGTGCCAGCAGTCCCCGGGTAGTAGGGAGGCAAGAGACCCAGTACTTC
CASSPRVVGRQETQYF
>.|TRBJ2-7|.|TRBV6-4|14
TGTGCCAGCAGTCCAGACCTTAGCTCCTACGAGCAGTACTTC
CASSPDLSSYEQYF
>TRBD1|TRBJ1-3|.|TRBV9|20
TGTGCCAGCAGCCCTACGCCCGGGACAGAAAAAAGCTACTCTGGAAACACCATATATTTT
CASSPTPGTEKSYSGNTIYF
>.|TRBJ1-4|.|TRBV20-1|11
TGCAGTGGAGCAACTAATGAAAAACTGTTTTTT
CSGATNEKLFF
>.|TRBJ1-5|.|TRBV2|14
TGTGCCAGCTCCCTACAGGGTGGGAATCAGCCCCAGCATTTT
CASSLQGGNQPQHF
>.|TRBJ2-3|.|TRBV28|14
TGTGCCAGCAAGGACCGGGTTCGGACAGATACGCAGTATTTT
CASKDRVRTDTQYF
>.|TRBJ1-1|.|TRBV18|15
TGTGCCAGCTCTCCCCTGGACGGCAAGAACACTGAAGCTTTCTTT
CASSPLDGKNTEAFF
>.|TRBJ2-5|.|TRBV11-3|13
TGTGCCAGCAGCTTATCTAGTCGAGAGACCCAGTACTTC
CASSLSSRETQYF
>.|TRBJ2-7|.|TRBV18|13
TGTGCCAGCTCCCCCGGACTGTCCTACGAGCAGTACTTC
CASSPGLSYEQYF
>TRBD1|TRBJ1-2|.|TRBV10-3|14
TGTGCCATCAGAGGACAGGTCTCTAACTATGGCTACACCTTC
CAIRGQVSNYGYTF
>TRBD1|TRBJ2-1|once|TRBV2|12
TGTGCCAGCAGTCACAGGGGGCATGAGCAGTTCTTC
CASSHRGHEQFF
>.|TRBJ2-2|.|TRBV7-3|16
TGTGCCAGCAGCCTCGGGGGCCAGGTGAACACCGGGGAGCTGTTTTTT
CASSLGGQVNTGELFF
>.|TRBJ2-1|.|TRBV14|13
TGTGCCAGCAGCCCTTTCTCCTACAATGAGCAGTTCTTC
CASSPFSYNEQFF
>.|TRBJ1-1|.|TRBV6-1|14
TGTGCCAGCACCCTTAACTCGGGGCGCACTGAAGCTTTCTTT
CASTLNSGRTEAFF
>TRBD1|TRBJ1-4|.|TRBV28|14
TGTGCCAGCAGTTTGACAGGGGAGGATGAAAAACTGTTTTTT
CASSLTGEDEKLFF
>.|TRBJ1-2|once|TRBV2|14
TGTGCCAGCAGCGGTCCCACTGATAACTATGGCTACACCTTC
CASSGPTDNYGYTF
>TRBD1|TRBJ1-2|once|TRBV9|13
TGTGCCAGCAGCGCGACAGGGAACCATGGCTACACCTTC
CASSATGNHGYTF
>.|TRBJ1-3|.|TRBV6-1|15
TGTGCCAGCAGCGCAGGGGACCTCTCTGGAAACACCATATATTTT
CASSAGDLSGNTIYF
>.|TRBJ1-5|.|TRBV10-3|12
TGTGCCACTGCGACAGGAGATCAGCCCCAGCATTTT
CATATGDQPQHF
>.|TRBJ1-1|.|TRBV28|14
TGTGCCAGCACTCCTACCGGGACAAATAATAAAGCTTTCTTT
CASTPTGTNNKAFF
>.|TRBJ1-1|once|TRBV5-6|12
TGTGCCAGCAGCTTGGCCAGAGCTGAAGCTTTCTTT
CASSLARAEAFF
>.|TRBJ2-7|medium-sized|TRBV28|14
TGTGCCAGCAGTCGGGCCGGGGCCGGGAAGGGTTGGAACTTC
CASSRAGAGKGWNF
>.|TRBJ1-2|.|TRBV5-1|13
TGCGCCAGCAGCTTGGCTGGCAGGAGTTTGAACACCTTC
CASSLAGRSLNTF
>.|TRBJ1-3|.|TRBV18|15
TGTGCCAGCTCACCATCCAGGAGCTCTGGAAACACCATATATTTT
CASSPSRSSGNTIYF
>TRBD2|TRBJ2-7|.|TRBV9|14
TGTGCCAGCAGCGCTAGCGGGAGGGCCGACGAGCAGTACTTC
CASSASGRADEQYF
>.|TRBJ2-5|few|TRBV13|11
TGTGCCAGCAGCTTAGGCCAGACCCAGTACTTC
CASSLGQTQYF
>TRBD1|TRBJ2-3|.|TRBV2|16
TGTGCCAGCAGTGAATATACAGGGGCCCGCACAGATACGCAGTATTTT
CASSEYTGARTDTQYF
>.|TRBJ2-5|.|TRBV7-8|12
TGTGCCAGCAGCCCAGGGAGGGAGACCCAGTACTTC
CASSPGRETQYF
>.|TRBJ1-5|.|TRBV7-8|13
TGTGCCAGCAGGGGGGGGGCAGGGCAGCCCCAGCATTTT
CASRGGAGQPQHF
>TRBD2|TRBJ2-3|.|TRBV5-8|16
TGTGCCAGCAGTACCGGGACTAGCAGACACACAGATACGCAGTATTTT
CASSTGTSRHTDTQYF
>.|TRBJ1-5|.|TRBV4-2|15
TGTGCCAGCAGCCAAGTAAGTTATAGCAATCAGCCCCAGCATTTT
CASSQVSYSNQPQHF
>.|TRBJ2-7|.|TRBV29-1|13
TGCGGCGTTGAAATGGGACAAGCCTACGAGCAGTACTTC
CGVEMGQAYEQYF
>.|TRBJ1-2|.|TRBV19|13
TGTGCCAGTACCAGCAGGGGCGTCGATGGCTACACCTTC
CASTSRGVDGYTF
>TRBD1|TRBJ2-7|.|TRBV19|16
TGTGCCAGTAGTGTGAGAGGGACAGGGGTTCCGTACGAGCAGTACTTC
CASSVRGTGVPYEQYF
>TRBD2|TRBJ2-7|.|TRBV7-9|13
TGTGCCAGCAGCTTAGGGGGAGGGAACGAGCAGTACTTC
CASSLGGGNEQYF
>.|TRBJ1-3|.|TRBV6-5|15
TGTGCCAGCCGGGGGGGGGCTTCCTCTGGAAACACCATATATTTT
CASRGGASSGNTIYF
>.|TRBJ1-3|.|TRBV30|15
TGTGCCTGGACCCGTGTAGTGGGGGTTGGAAACACCATATATTTT
CAWTRVVGVGNTIYF
>.|TRBJ1-2|.|TRBV6-6|14
TGTGCCAGCAGGACCGGGTGGGGAGAATATGGCTACACCTTC
CASRTGWGEYGYTF
>.|TRBJ2-7|.|TRBV15|15
TGTGCCACCAGCAGAGATCTTCGGAGCGTCGACGAGCAGTACTTC
CATSRDLRSVDEQYF
>.|TRBJ2-3|.|TRBV5-5|12
TGTGCCAGCAGCTCCCGGGACTCCTGGCAGTATTTT
CASSSRDSWQYF
>TRBD2|TRBJ2-3|.|TRBV29-1|17
TGCAGCGTTGAGCGTGCGGCCGGGACTAGCGGCACAGATACGCAGTATTTT
CSVERAAGTSGTDTQYF
>.|TRBJ2-2|.|TRBV7-3|12
TGTGCCAGCAGCTCGTCCACCGGGGAGCTGTTTTTT
CASSSSTGELFF
>.|TRBJ1-3|.|TRBV5-6|16
TGTGCCAGCAGCTTGGTGGTTGGAGTCTCTGGAAACACCATATATTTT
CASSLVVGVSGNTIYF
>.|TRBJ1-1|few|TRBV11-2|11
TGTGCCAGCAGGTCGGGCACTGAAGCTTTCTTT
CASRSGTEAFF
>.|TRBJ2-7|.|TRBV6-5|14
TGTGCCAGCAGTTACTCGGGTTCAGCCTACGAGCAGTACTTC
CASSYSGSAYEQYF
>.|TRBJ2-3|.|TRBV20-1|11
TGCAGTGTCAGTAGGGCAGATACGCAGTATTTT
CSVSRADTQYF
>.|TRBJ1-5|.|TRBV6-6|13
TGTGCCAGCAGTTATACGGGGTCTCAGCCCCAGCATTTT
CASSYTGSQPQHF
>.|TRBJ2-6|.|TRBV30|16
TGTGCCTGGAGTCGGGGCAGGAGAGCTGGGGCCAACGTCCTGACTTTC
CAWSRGRRAGANVLTF
>.|TRBJ1-4|.|TRBV5-5|16
TGTGCCAGCAGCTTGGGACAGCAATCAACTAATGAAAAACTGTTTTTT
CASSLGQQSTNEKLFF
>.|TRBJ1-2|.|TRBV29-1|14
TGCAGCGTTGCACCCCCCGGGACAAACTATGGCTACACCTTC
CSVAPPGTNYGYTF
>TRBD1|TRBJ2-7|.|TRBV19|16
TGTGCCAGTAGTATAGAACCGGGACAGGGGTCATACGAGCAGTACTTC
CASSIEPGQGSYEQYF
>.|TRBJ2-7|once|TRBV7-7|15
TGTGCTAGCAGCTTAGGCCCTGCAGGCTCCTACGAGCAGTACTTC
CASSLGPAGSYEQYF